These T cell receptor beta chains were read from a single sample in a study of regulatory and conventional T cells in RAG deficiency. Method: immunoSEQ multiplex PCR; TCRdb's copy keeps in-frame clones and lacks some. The table shows tens of thousands of clones, with approximately 90% occurring only once. These data also formed part of another study, on regulatory T cells.

Material: Tregs sorted from blood. Source of these receptors: a human donor in good health. CDR3s include the opening cysteine and the closing phenylalanine or tryptophan. Each record gives: CDR3 length, clone size, J gene, V gene, D gene, CDR3 DNA, CDR3 protein. A D gene is named only where the DNA matches it firmly. Rows give clone size only sometimes, using once, few, many, or a class for an expanded clone.

>16|.|TRBJ2-2|TRBV9|.
TGTGCCAGCAGGTTGGGAGGTCGGCAGAACACCGGGGAGCTGTTTTTT
CASRLGGRQNTGELFF
>14|medium-sized|TRBJ1-3|TRBV9|.
TGTGCCAGCAGCGGAGGGGGTTTCGGAAACACCATATATTTT
CASSGGGFGNTIYF
>15|.|TRBJ2-5|TRBV9|.
TGTGCCAGCAGCGTATGGGCATCTCGAGGCGAGACCCAGTACTTC
CASSVWASRGETQYF
>16|.|TRBJ1-4|TRBV19|.
TGTGCCAGTAGTACCAGACAGACAGGCCATAATGAAAAACTGTTTTTT
CASSTRQTGHNEKLFF
>13|.|TRBJ2-5|TRBV5-6|.
TGTGCCAGCAGCTTACTACAATCGGAGACCCAGTACTTC
CASSLLQSETQYF
>16|.|TRBJ1-2|TRBV7-9|.
TGTGCCAGCAGCCCCGACAGGTTGAGGTCTAACTATGGCTACACCTTC
CASSPDRLRSNYGYTF
>11|once|TRBJ1-1|TRBV19|.
TGTGCCAGTACAGGGGCCACTGAAGCTTTCTTT
CASTGATEAFF
>17|.|TRBJ1-2|TRBV7-2|.
TGTGCCAGCAGCCCTAATCGGGTGGGATACTGGAGCTATGGCTACACCTTC
CASSPNRVGYWSYGYTF
>17|.|TRBJ1-5|TRBV7-2|TRBD1
TGTGCCAGCAGCCGGGACAGGGAGGGAGTAGGCAATCAGCCCCAGCATTTT
CASSRDREGVGNQPQHF
>13|.|TRBJ1-2|TRBV5-4|.
TGTGCCAGCAGCTTGAAAACAAAGGATGGCTACACCTTC
CASSLKTKDGYTF
>14|.|TRBJ1-6|TRBV2|.
TGTGCCAGCAGTGACAGCCCGATCTGGGACCCCCTCCACTTT
CASSDSPIWDPLHF
>12|.|TRBJ2-5|TRBV5-1|.
TGCGCCAGTAGAAGGGTAGGAGAGACCCAGTACTTC
CASRRVGETQYF
>11|once|TRBJ1-2|TRBV19|.
TGTGCCAGTAGTGGAGGGAATGGCTACACCTTC
CASSGGNGYTF
>15|.|TRBJ1-2|TRBV7-9|TRBD1
TGTGCCAGCAGCTTCGGGACAGGGGAAACCTATGGCTACACCTTC
CASSFGTGETYGYTF
>11|once|TRBJ2-3|TRBV29-1|TRBD1
TGCAGCGGGTTACAGGGGGATACGCAGTATTTT
CSGLQGDTQYF
>16|once|TRBJ1-2|TRBV7-9|.
TGTGCCAGCAGCACCCGGATGACTTCTACCTACCATGGCTACACCTTC
CASSTRMTSTYHGYTF
>17|once|TRBJ1-5|TRBV5-8|.
TGTGCCAGCAGCTTACCGGGACTTACTGAATATAATCAGCCCCAGCATTTT
CASSLPGLTEYNQPQHF